This T cell receptor (beta chain) stems from a study of blood T cells in healthy people across ages. V was cut by 7 bases and J by 4 bases, with 18 bases left in between. The CDR3 contains 15 residues. The germline V gene has CDR1 ENHRY and CDR2 SYGVKD. With a J-beta primer mix and a sample-barcoded 5' primer, a second PCR ran about 6 to 11 cycles. Paired-end reads containing CDR3 totaled no fewer than 3 million for each sample. TCRdb independently ran MiXCR on the 5' RACE reads; one entry per CDR3 protein. Among more than 650,000 distinct CDR3 sequences listed, about 20% were seen once. Each donor was a healthy Caucasian individual from Russia, aged roughly 6 to 95.

The origin of this receptor is a man aged 65 to 79 in good health. The chain couples TRBV10-3 to TRBJ2-3, with D tentatively TRBD1 (6 bases). The specimen sequenced was blood. This CDR3 reads CAIKGGAGAPDTQYF. The CDR3 coding sequence is TGTGCCATCAAAGGTGGGGCAGGGGCGCCAGATACGCAGTATTTT.